Listed below are T cell receptor beta chains from one sample, sequenced in a study of blood T cell repertoires in COVID-19. Sequenced by immunoSEQ multiplex PCR; TCRdb stores in-frame clones only, minus some. The profile shows approximately 350,000 clones, roughly 90% of them singletons. The material sequenced was peripheral blood. These receptors originate from a man aged 40-55 years with acute or convalescent COVID-19. Both conserved end residues are trimmed from each CDR3.

>TRBV10-3|TRBJ2-2
AISGGLQTGELF
>TRBV4-2|TRBJ2-5
ASSHGTSGQETQY
>TRBV6-5|TRBJ2-1
ASSRGQYNEQF
>TRBV6-6|TRBJ2-3
ASRGDRGYADTQY
>TRBV4-1|TRBJ1-6
ASNNGQGYNSPLH
>TRBV18|TRBJ2-1
ASSPPTSGGAWGEQF
>TRBV15|TRBJ1-4
ATSRDVPAGNEKLF
>TRBV6-2/TRBV6-3|TRBJ1-2
ASSSGGQADLRYGYT
>TRBV18|TRBJ1-6
ASSPLPGTEDSPLH
>TRBV6-5|TRBJ1-1
ASSYSRTGANTEAF
>TRBV5-1|TRBJ1-1
ASSLAGQGYTEAF
>TRBV7-9|TRBJ2-1
ASSFSGRAGNEQF
>TRBV9|TRBJ1-2
ASSVARDNYGYT
>TRBV3-1/TRBV3-2|TRBJ2-5
ASSQGAGEFQETQY
>TRBV27|TRBJ1-6
ASSLSAQTGSPLH
>TRBV10-1|TRBJ1-2
ASSGDRIGYT
>TRBV6-5|TRBJ1-1
ASRWDRVNTEAF
>TRBV11-1|TRBJ2-5
ASSLRGGGAETQY
>TRBV12-3/TRBV12-4|TRBJ2-7
ASLRGVYPEQY
>TRBV5-8|TRBJ1-5
ASSPGTGGNQPQH
>TRBV27|TRBJ2-7
ASSWGSSYEQY
>TRBV7-9|TRBJ2-5
ASSYGMGTSGETQY
>TRBV28|TRBJ1-4
ASSLYLGATNEKLF
>TRBV25-1|TRBJ2-7
ASSDKTGGSYEQY
>TRBV28|TRBJ1-1
ASSLFGARGTEAF
>TRBV6-2/TRBV6-3|TRBJ1-4
ASSSTGFHEKLF
>TRBV27|TRBJ1-1
ASSSRTGGTEAF
>TRBV6-1|TRBJ2-1
ASREGSGLAGVYEQF
>TRBV11-3|TRBJ2-1
ASSLGRASNEQF
>TRBV27|TRBJ1-1
ASSLKGSTEAF
>TRBV27|TRBJ2-7
ASSLSGVAVYEQY
>TRBV10-3|TRBJ2-5
ATRSGVGFETQY
>TRBV21-1|TRBJ2-7
AKQGTSGSYEQY
>TRBV7-9|TRBJ2-1
ASSLRFYEQF
>TRBV3-1/TRBV3-2|TRBJ1-4
ASSQDVGRSSEKLF
>TRBV4-2|TRBJ2-7
ASSQDGLAGGREQY
>TRBV27|TRBJ2-1
ASSFPGVGYNEQF
>TRBV5-1|TRBJ2-2
ASNEGVSGRALGELF
>TRBV27|TRBJ2-7
ASSRGRKYEQY
>TRBV19|TRBJ1-6
ASSIKGQGSPLH
>TRBV11-3|TRBJ2-1
ASSFAGGPPNEQF
>TRBV29-1|TRBJ1-2
SVDDRGPPYGYT
>TRBV19|TRBJ2-2
ASREIRPDRGSGELF
>TRBV7-8|TRBJ1-3
ASGNRDLSGNTIY
>TRBV5-6|TRBJ2-1
ASSLGGGSYNEQF
>TRBV5-6|TRBJ2-1
ASSLAGHSEGF
>TRBV6-2/TRBV6-3|TRBJ1-2
ASSSLPGQGHYGYT
>TRBV30|TRBJ2-1
AWSLGLADNEQF
>TRBV4-3|TRBJ2-5
ASSQSGGPWMQETQY
>TRBV5-1|TRBJ1-1
ASSPTTGRNTEAF
>TRBV20-1|TRBJ1-5
SASSTGRQPQH
>TRBV5-6|TRBJ2-5
ASSLVSQETQY
>TRBV19|TRBJ1-5
ASSTAGTANQPQH
>TRBV5-1|TRBJ2-5
ASSPDLIGETQY